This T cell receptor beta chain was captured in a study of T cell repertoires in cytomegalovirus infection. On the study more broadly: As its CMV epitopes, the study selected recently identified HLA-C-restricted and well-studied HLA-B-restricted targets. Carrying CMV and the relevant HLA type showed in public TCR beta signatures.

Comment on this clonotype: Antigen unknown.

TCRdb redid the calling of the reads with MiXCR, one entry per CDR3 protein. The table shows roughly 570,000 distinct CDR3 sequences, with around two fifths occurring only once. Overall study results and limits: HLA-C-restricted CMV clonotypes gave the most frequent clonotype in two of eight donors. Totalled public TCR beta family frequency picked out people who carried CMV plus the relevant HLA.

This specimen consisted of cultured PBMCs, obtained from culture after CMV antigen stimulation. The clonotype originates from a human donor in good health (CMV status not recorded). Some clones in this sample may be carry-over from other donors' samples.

The CDR3 DNA is TGTGCCAGCAGCCCGGGGGGACTAGCGGTGTTTGAGCAGTTCTTC. Amino acids: CASSPGGLAVFEQFF. J is TRBJ2-1 and V is TRBV7-2; 11 bases fit TRBD2. This CDR3 spans 15 amino acids. V was clipped by 5 bases and J by 9 bases; unmatched bases: 9. CDR1 and CDR2 (germline): SGHTA, FQGNSA. The full variable domain, its missing parts supplied by reference TRBV7-2 and TRBJ2-1, is GAGVSQSPSNKVTEKGKDVELRCDPISGHTALYWYRQSLGQGLEFLIYFQGNSAPDKSGLPSDRFSAERTGGSVSTLTIQRTQQEDSAVYLCASSPGGLAVFEQFFGPGTRLTVL.